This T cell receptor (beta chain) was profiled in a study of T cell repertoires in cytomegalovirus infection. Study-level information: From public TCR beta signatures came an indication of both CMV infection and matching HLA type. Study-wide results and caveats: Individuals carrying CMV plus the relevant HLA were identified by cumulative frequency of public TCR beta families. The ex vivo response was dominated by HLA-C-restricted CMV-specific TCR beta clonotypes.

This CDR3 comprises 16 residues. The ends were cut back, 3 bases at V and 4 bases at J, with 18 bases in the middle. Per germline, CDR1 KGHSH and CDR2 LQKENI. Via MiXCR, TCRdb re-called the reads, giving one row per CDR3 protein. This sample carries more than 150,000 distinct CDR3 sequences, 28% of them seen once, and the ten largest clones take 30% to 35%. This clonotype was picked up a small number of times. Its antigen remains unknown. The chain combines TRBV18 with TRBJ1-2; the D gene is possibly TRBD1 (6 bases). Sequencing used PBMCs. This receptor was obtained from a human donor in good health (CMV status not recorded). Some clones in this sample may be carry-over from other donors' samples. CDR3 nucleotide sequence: TGTGCCAGCTCACCGGGGGCGGTTCTGGAGAGCTATGGCTACACCTTC. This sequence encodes CASSPGAVLESYGYTF.